This entry is about one T cell receptor (beta chain). Participants were aged 18 to 89 years, lived in 20 to 30 US areas, and enrolled virtually. Participant reports of clinical history set cohort assignment. Trimming removed 0 bases at V and 4 bases at J, with 15 bases between. Germline-derived CDR1 and CDR2 are LGHNA and YSLEER. This CDR3 is 16 amino acids long. The sample comes from a study of blood T cell repertoires in COVID-19. For the study at large: T cells, B-cell-depleted T cells, or PBMCs supplied cDNA or gDNA.

In the original workflow: The assay estimated nucleated cells by amplifying reference gene primers. Method: immunoSEQ multiplex PCR; TCRdb's copy keeps in-frame clones and lacks some. V, J and clone size reflect that table, while D and trimming were determined from the DNA. In the table there are around 180,000 clones, 75% to 85% of which are singletons. The TCR was taken from a woman aged 50 to 60 with acute COVID-19. The sequenced material came from PBMCs or T cells enriched from blood (not recorded which). V gene TRBV4-3 combines with J gene TRBJ2-5; a possible D gene is TRBD2 (6 bases). As DNA, the CDR3 is TGCGCCAGCAGCCAAGATCGAGGGGCGGGGTCAGAGACCCAGTACTTC. This encodes CASSQDRGAGSETQYF.